This T cell receptor beta chain was sequenced during a study of T cell responses to AZD1222 COVID-19 vaccine (dated by TCRdb to the early 2020s). For the study in its entirety: TCR sequencing covered some 240 trial participants: some 210 given two doses of AZD1222 and 26 given two doses of MenACWY control vaccine. Trial participants were enrolled into age subgroups of 18-55, 56-69 and 70-plus years, which contained approximately 150, 28 and 58 TCR-sequenced participants, respectively. General conclusions and limits of the study: Most participants were white British and females outnumbered males, and the authors suggested that clonal diversity may have been underestimated. Because no samples from the day 14 peak response were available, repertoires could be characterized only after the peak T cell response. Conclusions about previously exposed vaccinees are limited because only 6 or 7 AZD1222 recipients were SARS-CoV-2 seropositive at baseline. After two AZD1222 doses, spike-specific TCR breadth and depth were significantly higher than at day 0 and than in MenACWY recipients. The 56-69-year group was small, and its depth increase did not reach significance, likely because of low power. Vaccine-associated CD4 TCRs spanned the whole spike protein, with dominant responses in regions 160-218 and 743-854. Epitopes outside the regions mutated in the B.1.351 and B.1.1.7 variants were reportedly recognized by nearly half of the unique spike-specific TCRs.

Per the germline V gene (reference sequence), SGHNT is the CDR1 and YYREEE is the CDR2. The CDR3, cysteine through phenylalanine, is 14 amino acids long. CDR3 DNA is the only sequence kept; it has 42 bases, read in frame from the first base. Relative to germline, V is 2 bases shorter and J is 2 bases shorter, with 8 bases between their ends. The CDR3 regions of human TCRbeta chains were analyzed by immunosequencing. Per the original workflow: TCRs in the repertoires were compared against a reference library of SARS-CoV-2-specific TCRs that had been generated with the MIRA antigen-specificity platform. Breadth was defined as the fraction of unique TCRs that were SARS-CoV-2-associated, and depth was defined as the fraction of total T cells that were SARS-CoV-2-associated. Using the MIRA data, each spike-specific TCR was assigned both to the spike region to which the TCR was reactive and to a CD4 or CD8 class. Log10-transformed breadth and depth values were compared by one-way ANOVA with Sidak's multiple comparisons tests. TCRdb stores this immuneACCESS table with in-frame sequences only. Part of the clones is absent; in the studies checked, under half of the shortfall reflects unresolved V genes, and no reason is known for the rest. Clone size and the V and J calls come from that table; the DNA yielded D and trimming. This sample holds some 170,000 clones; roughly nine tenths were observed only once. The ten largest account for around 1.6% of the sample.

This sample's time point label indicates: about 28 days (+/-7) after the second vaccine dose. AZD1222 recipients with second doses at about 4 weeks or about 12 weeks were pooled, because spike-specific TCR depth and breadth did not differ between schedules. The vaccinee samples were drawn from two UK trials, COV001 and COV002, one of which was a single-blind randomized controlled phase 2/3 trial testing AZD1222 (ChAdOx1 nCoV-19) in healthy adults. For TCRbeta chain sequencing, PBMC samples from trial participants were taken at day 0 and at day 28 after the second dose. As regards this clone: Its cognate antigen has yet to be identified. Nothing much larger sits one base from this clone, and base qualities are not available.

The TCR originated in an adult who received the AZD1222 COVID-19 vaccine. Here the sequenced sample was peripheral blood, taken 28 days after the second AZD1222 dose. In this chain, TRBV5-4 is recombined with TRBJ2-1, with no confidently assigned D gene. In nucleotide form, the sequence is TGTGCCAGCAGCTTAGGTGGGGCCTACAATGAGCAGTTCTTC. Translated, it gives CASSLGGAYNEQFF.